The T cell receptor beta chain described here comes from a study of CD8 T cells in ankylosing spondylitis. This clonotype turned up a few times. Its antigen is as yet unknown. By quantitative 5'-RACE with molecular barcodes, the TCR beta libraries were made. TCRdb redid the calling of the 5' RACE reads with MiXCR, one entry per CDR3 protein. Of over 200,000 distinct CDR3 sequences listed, around 16% are singletons. Study-wide results and limits: According to the report, clones linked to the disease were significantly enriched in matched synovial fluid samples taken from ankylosing spondylitis patients. A TCR beta motif of under 10 highly homologous variants seemed to mark ankylosing spondylitis blood.

Per germline, CDR1 SGHTA and CDR2 FQGTGA. V was clipped by 1 base and J by 9 bases, with 16 bases between them. The CDR3 totals 15 residues. The sequenced material came from blood, either unsorted or a sorted T cell fraction (not recorded which). The V gene is TRBV7-3, the J gene TRBJ2-1; maybe TRBD1 (5 bases). This TCR came from a male donor with ankylosing spondylitis. CDR3 DNA: TGTGCCAGCAGCTTAATGTCTGGGGCTTTCACTGAGCAGTTCTTC. Translating gives CASSLMSGAFTEQFF.